These 8 T cell receptor beta chains came from one sample sequenced in a study of T cell repertoires in cytomegalovirus infection. TCRdb reprocessed the reads with MiXCR, giving one entry per CDR3 protein. The sample consists of about 140,000 distinct CDR3 sequences, roughly 6.5% of them appearing once. Sequencing input: PBMCs. These receptor sequences come from a human donor in good health (CMV status not recorded). Some clones in this sample may be carry-over from other donors' samples.

The chain recombines TRBV27 with TRBJ1-1; no clear D gene. V lost 0 bases and J lost 1, with 9 bases in between. Per germline, CDR1 MNHEY and CDR2 SMNVEV (reference sequence). The CDR3 length is 15 residues. This chain's CDR3 is CASSLSNGPNTEAFF. CDR3 coding DNA: TGTGCCAGCAGTTTATCTAACGGACCGAACACTGAAGCTTTCTTT.

With regard to this clonotype: A much larger clonotype is one base distant, so this may be a read error. This chain uses TRBV23-1 with TRBJ2-7; D not resolved. TRBV23-1 is reported as an ORF; its role is uncertain. The CDR3 extends over 12 amino acids. CDR3 nucleotide sequence: TGCGCCAGCAGTCCAGTCCCCTACGAGGAGTACTTC. Translated: CASSPVPYEEYF.

This clonotype was seen at least ten times. The rearrangement uses TRBV7-8 and TRBJ2-2; 11 bases align to TRBD1. This CDR3 region has 15 residues. The junction had 5 bases not matched to a gene; V was cut back by 6 bases and J by 5 bases. Looked up from germline, CDR1 is SGHVS and CDR2 is FQNEAQ. In DNA, the CDR3 is TGTGCCAGCAGTTCGGACAGGGGGCTTACCGGGGAGCTGTTTTTT. Translation: CASSSDRGLTGELFF.

The sample holds many counts of this clonotype. The V gene is TRBV20-1, the J gene TRBJ1-5; D perhaps matches TRBD1 (6 bases). The CDR3 loop spans 16 amino acids. Looked up from germline, CDR1 is DFQATT and CDR2 is SNEGSKA (reference sequence). Deletions cut 3 bases from V and 6 bases from J, with 21 bases between. This CDR3 reads CSASVNGQGYFQPQHF. As DNA, the CDR3 is TGCAGTGCTAGTGTTAACGGTCAGGGGTATTTTCAGCCCCAGCATTTT.

This clonotype was seen repeatedly, ten times or more. The DNA for the CDR3 is TGCAGCGATCCCAGCGGGCCCTACGAGCAGTACTTC. Protein: CSDPSGPYEQYF. V and J are TRBV29-1 and TRBJ2-7; D is perhaps TRBD2 (6 bases). This CDR3 comprises 12 residues. V was pared by 7 bases and J by 2 bases, with 12 bases between. The germline gives CDR1 SQVTM, CDR2 ANQGSEA.

In this sample, this clonotype turned up many times. The chain combines TRBV7-2 with TRBJ2-7; 7 nucleotides align to TRBD2. The germline V gene encodes CDR1 SGHTA and CDR2 FQGNSA. The CDR3 is 16 residues long. After removal of 3 bases from V and 5 bases from J, the junction contained 13 bases not matched to a gene. CDR3 coding DNA: TGTGCCAGCAGCTTTGGGGGGGGACGGCAGGGCGACGAGCAGTACTTC. As protein: CASSFGGGRQGDEQYF.

This clonotype has a count of ten or more. This chain joins TRBV20-1 and TRBJ2-7; no firm D call. The CDR3 has 11 amino acids. Looked up from germline, CDR1 is DFQATT and CDR2 is SNEGSKA (reference sequence). The ends were cut back, 2 bases at V and 6 bases at J, with 8 bases in the middle. The CDR3 nucleotides read TGCAGTGCTAGACATCCCCCCGAGCAGTACTTC. This sequence encodes CSARHPPEQYF.

This clonotype was seen many times. The V and J genes are TRBV7-2 and TRBJ2-7; 7 bases are shared with TRBD1. Per the germline V gene, CDR1 is SGHTA and CDR2 is FQGNSA. This CDR3 is 13 amino acids long. Unmatched junction bases numbered 6, after V lost 6 bases and J lost 4 bases. For the CDR3, the DNA is TGTGCCAGCAGGGAGACAGGGTCGTACGAGCAGTACTTC. Its protein product is CASRETGSYEQYF.